A few counts support the clone carrying this T cell receptor (beta chain). Antigen specificity is unknown. Germline-derived CDR1 and CDR2 are MNHNS and SASEGT. The CDR3 covers 15 residues. Trimming took off 3 bases at V and 6 bases at J, with 14 bases between the two ends. This specimen belongs to a study of T-cell memory formation after mild COVID-19. Findings and caveats of the study: Largely, contracting CD4+ clones fell within CM and EM, and contracting CD8+ clones within EMRA. Pre-infection memory contained some responding clones, which suggested that cross-reactive memory had joined. Whether day 37 second-wave clones are SARS-CoV-2-specific was not confirmed.

UMIs and sample barcodes were carried by the TCR alpha and TCR beta cDNA libraries that 5'RACE produced using constant-segment primers. TCRdb called the 5' RACE reads again in MiXCR, with one record for every CDR3 protein. The sample holds hundreds of thousands of distinct CDR3 sequences, 15% to 20% seen once. The material sequenced was PBMCs or a T cell subset sorted from them (not recorded which). This chain joins TRBV6-1 and TRBJ2-2; a weak D match, TRBD2 (5 bases). The clonotype comes from a man aged 18 to 29 who had mild COVID-19 (a few samples of this study predate the infection). Cell type and time point are not known. DNA of the CDR3: TGTGCCAGCAGTGACGGGGTCCCGGGATCCGGGGAGCTGTTTTTT. It translates to CASSDGVPGSGELFF.